This T cell receptor beta chain was identified during a study of CD8 T cells in ankylosing spondylitis. The CDR3 sequence is 15 residues long. TCRdb ran MiXCR on the 5' RACE reads and lists one entry per CDR3 protein. Of about 24,000 distinct CDR3 sequences in the sample, around 16% were seen once. The sequence was obtained from a male donor with ankylosing spondylitis or in good health (not recorded which). The chain employs TRBV21-1 and TRBJ2-7; the DNA was not used to check the table's D call, TRBD2. TRBV21-1 is an annotated pseudogene. The sequenced sample consisted of blood. CDR3 sequence reads: CASRTTQKTGCEQYF. The CDR3 DNA sequence: TGTGCCAGCAGGACTACCCAAAAGACGGGGTGCGAGCAGTACTTC.